This is a list of T cell receptor beta chains from one sample in a study of CD8 T cell repertoires and HIV-1 epitope variants. These receptors' targets are unknown. The data were produced by immunoSEQ multiplex PCR, yet TCRdb's version contains in-frame clones alone and is incomplete. The data show about 7,100 clones, 66% seen once. The specimen sequenced was cultured CD8+ T cells derived from PBMCs. Receptors originate from a male donor with HIV. Both conserved end residues are part of each CDR3. Each record gives: V gene, D gene, clone size, J gene, CDR3 protein, CDR3 DNA. The D gene is left open where the match is weak. Size tells how often a clone was seen (once, few, many) or the class of an expanded clone, and some rows leave it out.

v_gene: TRBV10-3
d_gene: NA
abundance: NA
j_gene: TRBJ2-7
CDR3aa: CAISESGSAIEQYF
CDR3nt: TGTGCCATCAGTGAGTCGGGCAGTGCCATCGAGCAGTACTTC

v_gene: TRBV7-2
d_gene: NA
abundance: NA
j_gene: TRBJ2-5
CDR3aa: CASSPLREQETQYF
CDR3nt: TGTGCCAGCAGCCCCCTGAGAGAGCAAGAGACCCAGTACTTC

v_gene: TRBV7-9
d_gene: NA
abundance: NA
j_gene: TRBJ2-3
CDR3aa: CASSQSYTDTQYF
CDR3nt: TGTGCCAGCAGCCAATCCTACACAGATACGCAGTATTTT

v_gene: TRBV11-2
d_gene: NA
abundance: NA
j_gene: TRBJ2-1
CDR3aa: CASSLGRFSYNEQFF
CDR3nt: TGTGCCAGCAGCTTGGGACGGTTCTCCTACAATGAGCAGTTCTTC

v_gene: TRBV2
d_gene: NA
abundance: large
j_gene: TRBJ1-1
CDR3aa: CASRGIMNTEAFF
CDR3nt: TGTGCCAGCCGTGGAATTATGAACACTGAAGCTTTCTTT

v_gene: TRBV4-2
d_gene: NA
abundance: few
j_gene: TRBJ1-4
CDR3aa: CASSQGGGAEGEKLFF
CDR3nt: TGTGCCAGCAGCCAAGGAGGGGGGGCCGAGGGTGAAAAACTGTTTTTT

v_gene: TRBV6-5
d_gene: TRBD2
abundance: once
j_gene: TRBJ2-7
CDR3aa: CASSYSTSGASYEQYF
CDR3nt: TGTGCCAGCAGTTACTCGACTAGCGGGGCATCCTACGAGCAGTACTTC

v_gene: TRBV7-2
d_gene: TRBD1
abundance: few
j_gene: TRBJ1-5
CDR3aa: CAAGTGYNQPQHF
CDR3nt: TGTGCCGCCGGGACAGGGTACAATCAGCCCCAGCATTTT

v_gene: TRBV6-5
d_gene: TRBD1
abundance: NA
j_gene: TRBJ2-7
CDR3aa: CASSYGTGYEQYF
CDR3nt: TGTGCCAGCAGTTACGGGACAGGATACGAGCAGTACTTC

v_gene: TRBV21-1
d_gene: NA
abundance: NA
j_gene: TRBJ2-3
CDR3aa: CASSNREGAGTDTQYF
CDR3nt: TGTGCCAGCAGCAACCGGGAGGGCGCTGGCACAGATACGCAGTATTTT

v_gene: TRBV7-7
d_gene: NA
abundance: NA
j_gene: TRBJ1-5
CDR3aa: CASSLVGGPQHF
CDR3nt: TGTGCCAGCAGCTTGGTAGGAGGGCCCCAGCATTTT

v_gene: TRBV5-1
d_gene: TRBD2
abundance: NA
j_gene: TRBJ2-1
CDR3aa: CASSLEASGGNEQFF
CDR3nt: TGCGCCAGCAGCTTGGAGGCTAGCGGGGGGAATGAGCAGTTCTTC